The 16 T cell receptor beta chains reported below all come from one sample, sequenced in a study of blood T cell repertoires in COVID-19. The method was immunoSEQ multiplex PCR; TCRdb's version includes in-frame clones alone and lacks a portion of them. The sample consists of over 80,000 clones, more than 85% of them appearing once. Specimen: peripheral blood. The receptor set was obtained from a man between 60 and 75 years old with acute or convalescent COVID-19.

This clone turned up a few times. The rearrangement links TRBV1 to TRBJ1-3. TRBV1 is deemed a pseudogene. This CDR3 has 20 amino acids. The CDR3 DNA sequence: TGCACCAGCAGCCAAGAAAATGCCCCCAAAGGGGGGGTTATTGGAAACACCATATATTTT. The encoded protein is CTSSQENAPKGGVIGNTIYF.

The chain joins TRBV5-1 to TRBJ2-7; weak D call: TRBD2 (7 bases). The V end was cut by 5 bases, the J end by 2 bases, with 11 bases between. CDR3 length equals 13 residues. The germline gives CDR1 SGHRS, CDR2 YFSETQ. The CDR3 nucleotides are TGCGCCAGCAGTGAGGGGGGGACCTACGAGCAGTACTTC. Translating gives CASSEGGTYEQYF.

V is TRBV5-1 and J is TRBJ2-3, with 11 nucleotides matching TRBD1. The CDR3 has 19 residues. V trimming: 4 bases; J trimming: 0 bases; junction bases outside the gene matches: 13. Germline values: CDR1 SGHRS, CDR2 YFSETQ. CDR3 sequence (DNA): TGCGCCAGCAGCCCAGGGACAGGGGGATCTCTCTCTAGCACAGATACGCAGTATTTT. Translating gives CASSPGTGGSLSSTDTQYF.

The genes are TRBV29-1 and TRBJ1-1; D is perhaps TRBD1 (5 bases). Deletions cut 1 base from V and 1 base from J, with 10 bases between. CDR1 SQVTM and CDR2 ANQGSEA come from the germline V gene. The CDR3 spans 14 residues. The CDR3 DNA follows: TGCAGCGTTGAAGGCAGACAGTCGAACACTGAAGCTTTCTTT. Residues: CSVEGRQSNTEAFF.

The rearrangement uses TRBV30 and TRBJ1-1, with 7 nucleotides matching TRBD1. Trimming took 4 bases from V and 0 from J; bases not matched to a gene: 8. CDR1 is GTSNPN and CDR2 is SVGIG in the germline V gene (reference sequence). The CDR3 is 15 amino acids. The CDR3 bases are TGTGCCTGGAAGAGCATGGACAGGATGAACACTGAAGCTTTCTTT. Translating it yields CAWKSMDRMNTEAFF.

The rearrangement joins TRBV5-5 to TRBJ2-2; 10 bases fit TRBD1. CDR1 SGHKS and CDR2 YYEKEE come from the germline V gene (reference sequence). This CDR3 has 18 residues. Germline trimming cut 3 bases from V and 6 bases from J; bases unmatched to any gene: 14. The CDR3 region has the DNA TGTGCCAGCAGCTACCTACCGGGACAGGGGATGAGTTCCGGGGAGCTGTTTTTT. It codes for CASSYLPGQGMSSGELFF.

This clone was observed once. The chain carries TRBV28 and TRBJ2-1; 8 bases fit TRBD2. V shed 7 bases and J 4 bases; nucleotides not matched to a gene: 9. This CDR3 spans 15 amino acids. Germline V gene data show CDR1 as MDHEN and CDR2 as SYDVKM. CDR3 in amino acids: CASNPGLEPYNEQFF. The CDR3 coding sequence is TGTGCCAGCAACCCGGGACTAGAACCTTACAATGAGCAGTTCTTC.

This clone appeared a single time. This chain uses TRBV10-3 with TRBJ1-3; unclear D gene. The V gene lost 9 bases and the J gene lost 0 bases, with 15 bases spanning the gap. The CDR3 covers 15 residues. Germline V gene data show CDR1 as ENHRY and CDR2 as SYGVKD. The CDR3 here is CAITTGSYSGNTIYF. CDR3 in DNA: TGTGCCATTACAACCGGGTCCTACTCTGGAAACACCATATATTTT.

The chain recombines TRBV7-3 with TRBJ2-3, with a possible D match to TRBD1 (5 bases). The CDR3 consists of 13 residues. CDR1 is SGHTA and CDR2 is FQGTGA in the germline V gene. V lost 2 bases to trimming and J lost 5 bases, with 8 bases between them. This CDR3 is CASSLSQGDTQYF. CDR3 in DNA: TGTGCCAGCAGCTTATCCCAGGGAGATACGCAGTATTTT.

The CDR3 reads CASSESPGVTGTQYF. The CDR3 bases are TGTGCCAGCAGTGAATCTCCGGGAGTAACCGGGACCCAGTACTTC. This sequence joins TRBV6-1 and TRBJ2-5, with a weak D call TRBD2 (6 bases). The CDR3 has 15 residues. Germline assignment: CDR1 MNHNS and CDR2 SASEGT. Trimming shortened V by 2 bases and J by 7 bases, and 17 bases separated the two germline ends.

This clone was observed a few times. The chain recombines TRBV25-1 with TRBJ2-2, with 10 bases fitting TRBD1. Germline V CDR1 and CDR2: MGHDK, SYGVNS. The CDR3 sequence is 15 residues long. Unmatched junction bases numbered 3, after V lost 5 bases and J lost 3 bases. CDR3 sequence (DNA): TGTGCCAGCAGTCCCGGGACAGGGGACACCGGGGAGCTGTTTTTT. Translation gives CASSPGTGDTGELFF.

The chain uses TRBV2 and TRBJ2-5; TRBD1 matches 9 bases. J lost 1 base, V lost 7 bases, and 7 bases had no gene match. This CDR3 has 15 residues. CDR1 and CDR2 from the germline V gene are SNHLY and FYNNEI. CDR3 coding DNA: TGTGCCAGCACCGACAGGGGGGTAACCCAAGAGACCCAGTACTTC. It codes for CASTDRGVTQETQYF.

The chain links TRBV19 to TRBJ2-5; D is ambiguous. The length of the CDR3 is 15 residues. The V and J ends lost 1 base and 5 bases respectively, with 14 bases between them. Germline V gene lookup returns CDR1 LNHDA and CDR2 SQIVND (reference sequence). CDR3 protein: CASSIGANYRETQYF. The DNA for the CDR3 is TGTGCCAGTAGTATAGGGGCTAATTACCGGGAGACCCAGTACTTC.

V gene TRBV6-2 or TRBV6-3 combines with J gene TRBJ2-7; a possible D gene is TRBD1 (6 bases). Germline V gene data show CDR1 as MNHEY and CDR2 as SVGEGT. Trimming removed 4 bases from V and 3 bases from J, with 13 bases in between. The CDR3 is 14 amino acids. In DNA, the CDR3 is TGTGCCAGCAGTTCTGACAGGTCGGGCTACGAGCAGTACTTC. This gives the protein CASSSDRSGYEQYF.

The chain carries TRBV28 and TRBJ2-7; perhaps TRBD2 as D (5 bases). V shed 5 bases and J shed 0 bases, with 11 bases lying between them. Germline lookup yields CDR1 MDHEN and CDR2 SYDVKM. The CDR3 is 14 residues long. CDR3 sequence (DNA): TGTGCCAGCAGTCGGGGATTCAGCTCCTACGAGCAGTACTTC. This sequence encodes CASSRGFSSYEQYF.

About this clone itself: Relative to the germline gene, one junction end is altered; a read error may explain this. The chain uses TRBV6-1 and TRBJ1-5; 9 nucleotides line up with TRBD1. There are 15 residues in the CDR3. Germline V gives CDR1 MNHNS, CDR2 SASEGT. CDR3 protein: CASSEGTGRNQPQHF. CDR3 sequence (DNA): TGTGCCAGCAGCGAAGGGACAGGGCGCAATCAGCCCCAGCATTTT.